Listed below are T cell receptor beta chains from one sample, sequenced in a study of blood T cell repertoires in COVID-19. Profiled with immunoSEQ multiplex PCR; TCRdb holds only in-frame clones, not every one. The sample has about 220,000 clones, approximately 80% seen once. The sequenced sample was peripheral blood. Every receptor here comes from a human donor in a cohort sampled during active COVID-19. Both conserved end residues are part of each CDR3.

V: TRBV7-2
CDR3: CASSFPAGGLNTEAFF

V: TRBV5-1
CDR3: CASRATGGYEQYF

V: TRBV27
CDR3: CASRGVGSFINYGYTF

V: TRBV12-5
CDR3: CASGFVPLLTGGLSYNEQFF

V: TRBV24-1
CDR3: CATSGTGTGYEQYF

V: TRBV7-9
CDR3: CASSLRGNPLEQYF

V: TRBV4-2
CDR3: CASSQEWNSGRGDTQYF

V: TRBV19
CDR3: CASSPGYQETQYF

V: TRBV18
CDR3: CASSPPPSGGQLFF

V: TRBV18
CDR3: CASSVAGQGNEQFF

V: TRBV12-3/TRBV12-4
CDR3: CASRPGEYSPLHF

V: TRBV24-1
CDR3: CATSDEAYEQYF

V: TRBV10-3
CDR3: CAIREGLAQYEQYF

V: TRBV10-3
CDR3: CAISESYQDTEAFF

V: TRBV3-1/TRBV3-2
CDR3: CASSQDRATYEQYF

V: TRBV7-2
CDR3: CASSLDGASTDTQYF

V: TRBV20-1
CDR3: CSARDSNEQFF

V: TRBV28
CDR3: CASARDRAPGANVLTF

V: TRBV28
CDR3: CASSTRDRASYEQYF

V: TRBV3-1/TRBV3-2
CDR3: CASSQAGAADEQYF